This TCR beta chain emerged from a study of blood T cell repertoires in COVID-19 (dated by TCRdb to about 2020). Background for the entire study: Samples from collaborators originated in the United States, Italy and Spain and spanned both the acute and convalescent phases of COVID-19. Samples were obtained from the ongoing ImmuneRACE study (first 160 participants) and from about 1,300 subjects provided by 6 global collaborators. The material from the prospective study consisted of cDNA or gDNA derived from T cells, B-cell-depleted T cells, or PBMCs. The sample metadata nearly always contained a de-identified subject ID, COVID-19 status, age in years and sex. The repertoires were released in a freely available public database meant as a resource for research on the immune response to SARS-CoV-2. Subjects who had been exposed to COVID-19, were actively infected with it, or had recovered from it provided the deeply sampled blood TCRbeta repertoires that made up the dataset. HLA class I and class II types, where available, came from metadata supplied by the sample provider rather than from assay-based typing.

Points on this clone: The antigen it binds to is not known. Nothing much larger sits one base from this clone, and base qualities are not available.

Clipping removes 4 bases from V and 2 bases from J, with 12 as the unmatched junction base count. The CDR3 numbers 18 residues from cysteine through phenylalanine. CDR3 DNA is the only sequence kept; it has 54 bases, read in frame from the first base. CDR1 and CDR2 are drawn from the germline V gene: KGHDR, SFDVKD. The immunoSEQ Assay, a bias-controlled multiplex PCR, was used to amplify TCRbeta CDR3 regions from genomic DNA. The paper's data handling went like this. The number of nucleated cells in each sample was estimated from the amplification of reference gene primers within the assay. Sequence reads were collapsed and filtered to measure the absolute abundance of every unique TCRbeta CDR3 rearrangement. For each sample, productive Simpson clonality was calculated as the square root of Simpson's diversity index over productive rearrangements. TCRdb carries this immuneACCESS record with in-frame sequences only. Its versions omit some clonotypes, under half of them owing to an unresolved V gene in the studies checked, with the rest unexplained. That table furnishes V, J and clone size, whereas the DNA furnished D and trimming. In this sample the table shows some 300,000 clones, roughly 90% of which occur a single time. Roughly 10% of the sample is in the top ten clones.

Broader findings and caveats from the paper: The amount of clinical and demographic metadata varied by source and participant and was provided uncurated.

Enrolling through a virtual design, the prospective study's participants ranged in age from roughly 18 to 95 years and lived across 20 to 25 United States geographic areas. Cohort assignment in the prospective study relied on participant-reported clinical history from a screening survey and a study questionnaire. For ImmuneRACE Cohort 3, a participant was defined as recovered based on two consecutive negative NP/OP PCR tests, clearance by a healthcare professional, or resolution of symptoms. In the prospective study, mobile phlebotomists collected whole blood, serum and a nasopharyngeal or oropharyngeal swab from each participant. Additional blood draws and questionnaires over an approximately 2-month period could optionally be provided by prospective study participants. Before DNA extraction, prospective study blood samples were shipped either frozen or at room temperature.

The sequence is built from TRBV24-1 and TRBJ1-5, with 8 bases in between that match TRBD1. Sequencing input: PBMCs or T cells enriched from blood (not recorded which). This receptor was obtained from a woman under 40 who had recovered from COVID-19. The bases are TGTGCCACCAGTGAGGGCGGACAGGGAATATGGCGCAATCAGCCCCAGCATTTT. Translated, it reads CATSEGGQGIWRNQPQHF.